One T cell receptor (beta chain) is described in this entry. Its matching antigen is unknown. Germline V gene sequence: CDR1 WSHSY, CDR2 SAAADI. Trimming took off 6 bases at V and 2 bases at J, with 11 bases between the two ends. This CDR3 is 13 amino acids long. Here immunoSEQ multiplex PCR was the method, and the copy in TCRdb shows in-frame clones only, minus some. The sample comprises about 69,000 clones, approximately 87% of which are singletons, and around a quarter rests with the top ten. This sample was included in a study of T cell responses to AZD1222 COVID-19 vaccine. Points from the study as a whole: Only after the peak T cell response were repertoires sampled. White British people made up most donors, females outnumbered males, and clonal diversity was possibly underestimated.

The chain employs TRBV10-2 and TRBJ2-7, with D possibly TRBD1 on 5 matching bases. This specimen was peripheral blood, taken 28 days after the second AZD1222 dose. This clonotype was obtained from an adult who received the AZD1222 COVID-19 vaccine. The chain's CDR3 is CASRAGLTYEQYF. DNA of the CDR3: TGCGCCAGCAGGGCAGGGCTTACCTACGAGCAGTACTTC.